The 12 T cell receptor beta chains below were found in one sample sequenced in a study of beta chain features in type 1 diabetes. Overall study findings and caveats: Researchers report that Type 1 diabetes patients had moderately but significantly shorter TCRB CDR3s across all four CD4+ subsets.

No cognate antigen is known for these TCRs. All of the isolated RNA was reverse transcribed, so expressed TCRB transcripts were sequenced. TCRdb's copy holds only in-frame clones and misses some; the assay was immunoSEQ multiplex PCR. The table lists 600,000 to 700,000 clones, 13% of them singletons. The material sequenced was naive CD4+ T cells from blood. These receptors were obtained from a man aged 18 to 29 with type 1 diabetes.

This clone appeared a few times. The chain has TRBV6-5 and TRBJ1-2; 9 nucleotides align to TRBD1. Germline-derived CDR1 and CDR2 are MNHEY and SVGAGI. This CDR3 is built from 13 residues. V gave up 6 bases and J gave up 7 bases; unmatched junction bases: 6. The CDR3 reads CASSHGQGFGYTF. CDR3 DNA sequence: TGTGCCAGCAGCCACGGACAGGGGTTTGGCTACACCTTC.

This clone was found a few times. The chain has TRBV7-2 and TRBJ2-3; D is possibly TRBD1 or TRBD2 (5 bases each). Germline V gene data show CDR1 as SGHTA and CDR2 as FQGNSA. V lost 0 bases and J lost 2, with 6 bases in between. CDR3 size: 14 residues. Here the CDR3 reads CASSLAGVTDTQYF. In nucleotides, the CDR3 is TGTGCCAGCAGCTTAGCGGGGGTCACAGATACGCAGTATTTT.

This clone has a handful of counts. This chain links TRBV6-5 with TRBJ2-7; D ambiguous. The CDR3 runs to 16 residues. With 0 bases removed from V and 0 bases from J, the gap between germline ends came to 12 bases. Germline lookup yields CDR1 MNHEY and CDR2 SVGAGI. CDR3 amino acids: CASSYSRTTFSYEQYF. CDR3 coding DNA: TGTGCCAGCAGTTACTCTCGGACCACATTCTCCTACGAGCAGTACTTC.

A remark on this clone: Other DNA sequences within the sample encode an identical CDR3. The chain joins TRBV10-3 to TRBJ2-1; 8 bases agree with TRBD2. The CDR3 contains 14 residues. V was clipped by 3 bases and J by 4 bases; unmatched bases: 2. The germline V gene encodes CDR1 ENHRY and CDR2 SYGVKD. The CDR3: CAISESGGYNEQFF. Here the CDR3 DNA reads TGTGCCATCAGTGAAAGCGGGGGATACAATGAGCAGTTCTTC.

The chain links TRBV7-9 to TRBJ1-6, with 12 bases that match TRBD1. The length of the CDR3 is 15 residues. The ends lost 1 base at V and 10 bases at J; junction bases unmatched: 2. Germline V gives CDR1 SEHNR, CDR2 FQNEAQ (reference sequence). CDR3 DNA: TGTGCCAGCAGCTTAGGGGACAGGGGGCAATCACCCCTCCACTTT. Translation gives CASSLGDRGQSPLHF.

The chain combines TRBV6-6 with TRBJ1-5; D perhaps matches TRBD1 (5 bases). The CDR3 has 14 amino acids. The germline V gene has CDR1 MNHNY and CDR2 SVGAGI (reference sequence). V lost 4 bases to trimming and J lost 2 bases, with 9 bases between them. The CDR3 protein is CASSSGTGNQPQHF. DNA for the CDR3: TGTGCCAGCAGTTCCGGGACGGGCAATCAGCCCCAGCATTTT.

This sequence joins TRBV5-1 and TRBJ2-1; 8 positions agree with TRBD1. Germline values: CDR1 SGHRS, CDR2 YFSETQ. Unmatched junction bases numbered 7, after V lost 4 bases and J lost 7 bases. The CDR3 contains 14 residues. CDR3 nucleotides: TGCGCCAGCAGCCTAGGACAGGGCCAAAATGAGCAGTTCTTC. It codes for CASSLGQGQNEQFF.

In this sample, this clone turned up a few times. This chain connects TRBV30 to TRBJ1-2, with D uncertain. This CDR3 spans 15 amino acids. The germline V gene encodes CDR1 GTSNPN and CDR2 SVGIG (reference sequence). With 0 bases removed from V and 1 base from J, the gap between germline ends came to 12 bases. Written as DNA, the CDR3 is TGTGCCTGGAGTGTTCCCGGAGGCCATAACTATGGCTACACCTTC. It specifies CAWSVPGGHNYGYTF. The complete variable domain, with remaining parts taken from reference TRBV30 and TRBJ1-2, reads SQTIHQWPATLVQPVGSPLSLECTVEGTSNPNLYWYRQAAGRGLQLLFYSVGIGQISSEVPQNLSASRPQDRQFILSSKKLLLSDSGFYLCAWSVPGGHNYGYTFGSGTRLTVV.

V gene TRBV10-3 combines with J gene TRBJ2-7; TRBD2 agrees at 12 bases. Germline CDR1 ENHRY, CDR2 SYGVKD. With 3 bases clipped from V and 4 bases from J, the junction kept 4 bases outside the gene matches. This CDR3 has 15 residues. The CDR3 DNA reads as TGTGCCATCAGTGAATCGACTAGCGGGGGATACGAGCAGTACTTC. Protein sequence: CAISESTSGGYEQYF.

V and J are TRBV7-2 and TRBJ1-5; tentative D call: TRBD1 (6 bases). Germline CDR1 and CDR2: SGHTA and FQGNSA. The V and J ends lost 5 bases and 2 bases respectively, with 13 bases between them. CDR3 length equals 15 residues. The CDR3 here is CASSPWTAGNQPQHF. CDR3 nucleotides: TGTGCCAGCAGCCCCTGGACAGCGGGCAATCAGCCCCAGCATTTT.

This clone was counted a few times. In DNA, the CDR3 is TGTGCCTGGAGCGGACAGGGGTTTCGGCAGCCCCAGCATTTT. Amino acid sequence: CAWSGQGFRQPQHF. The chain recombines TRBV30 with TRBJ1-5, with 9 bases matching TRBD1. Germline CDR1 and CDR2: GTSNPN and SVGIG (reference sequence). V lost 3 bases and J lost 7; bases outside the gene matches: 7. The CDR3 has 14 residues.

The J gene is TRBJ1-5, the V gene TRBV6-5; D may be TRBD1 (6 bases). This CDR3 is 15 amino acids long. Trimming cost V 6 bases and J 3 bases, with 15 bases left between them. Germline values: CDR1 MNHEY, CDR2 SVGAGI. The CDR3 protein is CASRPFRTANQPQHF. The CDR3 nucleotides read TGTGCCAGCAGGCCATTTAGGACAGCCAATCAGCCCCAGCATTTT.